This T cell receptor beta chain is from a study of OX40 agonist ivuxolimab in advanced cancers. Sequencing was performed with immunoSEQ multiplex PCR; in TCRdb, only in-frame clones are kept and a portion is missing. The sample holds around 55,000 clones, approximately 84% seen once. Germline CDR1 and CDR2: SGHVS and FNYEAQ. V lost 1 base and J lost 4; bases outside the gene matches: 14. The CDR3 is 19 amino acids. The chain uses TRBV7-6 and TRBJ2-1; 9 bases agree with TRBD2. The material was CD4+ or CD8+ T cells sorted from blood, obtained in a trial of the OX40 agonist ivuxolimab. This TCR was recovered from an adult with an advanced solid tumor such as melanoma, head and neck, liver or kidney cancer. In DNA, the CDR3 is TGTGCCAGCAGCTTAGTAATTATTGGTTCGACTAGCGGTTACAATGAGCAGTTCTTC. Amino acid sequence: CASSLVIIGSTSGYNEQFF. The complete variable domain, with remaining parts taken from reference TRBV7-6 and TRBJ2-1, reads GAGVSQSPRYKVTKRGQDVALRCDPISGHVSLYWYRQALGQGPEFLTYFNYEAQQDKSGLPNDRFSAERPEGSISTLTIQRTEQRDSAMYRCASSLVIIGSTSGYNEQFFGPGTRLTVL.